These 26 T cell receptor beta chains were all obtained from the same sample, sequenced in a study of CD8 T cells in Susac syndrome. Random hexamers were used to reverse transcribe about 0.5 to 1 ug of RNA. TCRdb passed the immunoSEQ multiplex PCR reads through MiXCR, listing each CDR3 protein once. Of approximately 100,000 distinct CDR3 sequences in the sample, over 90% were seen once. Sequenced sample: CD4+ T cells from PBMCs. The receptor source for this set is a human donor in good health.

The V and J genes are TRBV27 and TRBJ2-2, with D maybe TRBD1 (5 bases). Trimming removed 3 bases from V and 2 bases from J, with 10 bases in between. The CDR3 loop spans 15 amino acids. The V gene's germline CDR1 is MNHEY and CDR2 SMNVEV (reference sequence). The DNA of the CDR3 is TGTGCCAGCAGTTTCCGGCAGGGTAACACCGGGGAGCTGTTTTTT. It encodes CASSFRQGNTGELFF.

This chain links TRBV5-6 with TRBJ2-3; 7 bases agree with TRBD1. The trim removed 6 bases at V and 4 bases at J, leaving 11 bases unmatched. Germline V CDR1 and CDR2: SGHDT, YYEEEE. The CDR3 contains 15 residues. Here the CDR3 DNA reads TGTGCCAGCATCCCCATAAGGGGGCGGCCAGATACGCAGTATTTT. The encoded protein is CASIPIRGRPDTQYF.

This chain joins TRBV13 and TRBJ2-1; D gene uncertain. This CDR3 has 13 residues. V was shortened by 4 bases and J by 0 bases, with 4 bases between the two germline ends. CDR1 and CDR2 (germline): PRHDT, FYEKMQ (reference sequence). The CDR3 DNA is TGTGCCAGCAGCTCTACCTCCTACAATGAGCAGTTCTTC. This encodes CASSSTSYNEQFF.

In its sample, this clonotype was seen a few times. The chain uses TRBV5-1 and TRBJ2-1; weak D call: TRBD1 (5 bases). CDR1 is SGHRS and CDR2 is YFSETQ in the germline V gene. The germline V and J ends were trimmed by 2 bases and 5 bases, with 14 bases remaining between them. The CDR3 contains 15 residues. The CDR3 here is CASSFLVQGNNEQFF. The CDR3 region has the DNA TGCGCCAGCAGCTTTTTAGTGCAGGGCAACAATGAGCAGTTCTTC.

The chain links TRBV5-6 to TRBJ1-1; TRBD1 is a possible D gene (5 bases). The germline V gene has CDR1 SGHDT and CDR2 YYEEEE. V was shortened by 3 bases and J by 6 bases, with 12 bases between the two germline ends. The CDR3 has 13 amino acids. The CDR3 here is CASSWRGVPEAFF. The CDR3, as DNA: TGTGCCAGCAGCTGGAGAGGGGTCCCTGAAGCTTTCTTT.

The chain recombines TRBV6-5 with TRBJ1-1; a possible D gene is TRBD1 (5 bases). This CDR3 spans 14 amino acids. Trimming cost V 1 base and J 0 bases, with 6 bases left between them. The germline gives CDR1 MNHEY, CDR2 SVGAGI. The CDR3 loop reads CASSYLQVNTEAFF. DNA for the CDR3: TGTGCCAGCAGTTACTTACAGGTGAACACTGAAGCTTTCTTT.

The V gene is TRBV20-1, the J gene TRBJ2-7; 9 bases match TRBD2. From germline, CDR1 is DFQATT and CDR2 SNEGSKA (reference sequence). There are 14 residues in the CDR3. The V gene end was trimmed by 1 base and the J gene end by 2 bases; junction bases not matched to a gene: 3. The CDR3 sequence: CSARVSGSTYEQYF. CDR3 coding DNA: TGCAGTGCTAGAGTTAGCGGGAGTACCTACGAGCAGTACTTC.

The chain recombines TRBV20-1 with TRBJ2-5; 8 nucleotides line up with TRBD2. The CDR3 has 15 residues. CDR1 and CDR2 from the germline V gene are DFQATT and SNEGSKA (reference sequence). J was trimmed by 3 bases and V by 3 bases; bases with no gene match: 9. Written as DNA, the CDR3 is TGCAGTGCTAGGATATTTACGGGAGGGGAAGAGACCCAGTACTTC. As protein: CSARIFTGGEETQYF.

This chain connects TRBV20-1 to TRBJ1-4; 7 nucleotides line up with TRBD1. Germline assignment: CDR1 DFQATT and CDR2 SNEGSKA (reference sequence). V was clipped by 6 bases and J by 5 bases; unmatched bases: 9. The CDR3 is made up of 14 amino acids. Here the CDR3 reads CSATWDRRNEKLFF. As DNA, the CDR3 is TGCAGTGCGACGTGGGACAGACGGAATGAAAAACTGTTTTTT.

The chain couples TRBV6-5 to TRBJ2-6; D gene ambiguous. Germline CDR1 and CDR2: MNHEY and SVGAGI. V was clipped by 4 bases and J by 0 bases, with 13 bases between them. CDR3 size: 17 residues. CDR3 region: CASSSGQNPSGANVLTF. CDR3 DNA: TGTGCCAGCAGTTCCGGGCAAAACCCCTCTGGGGCCAACGTCCTGACTTTC.

The V gene is TRBV29-1, the J gene TRBJ2-1; TRBD2 matches at 11 bases. The V and J ends lost 3 bases and 3 bases, in that order; junction bases with no gene match: 10. Germline V lookup: CDR1 SQVTM, CDR2 ANQGSEA. This CDR3 comprises 17 residues. CDR3 loop: CSVEVAGGRRDYNEQFF. CDR3 DNA sequence: TGCAGCGTTGAGGTAGCGGGAGGGCGACGGGACTACAATGAGCAGTTCTTC.

This chain links TRBV14 with TRBJ2-3, with D possibly being TRBD1 (6 bases). Germline values: CDR1 SGHDN, CDR2 FVKESK. Trimming removed 4 bases from V and 3 bases from J, with 20 bases in between. CDR3 length equals 17 residues. CDR3 sequence: CASSPRRDTVRTDTQYF. The CDR3 bases are TGTGCCAGCAGCCCGAGACGGGACACTGTCAGGACAGATACGCAGTATTTT.

CDR3 nucleotides: TGCAGTCAAAGGGAGGGACTTTTGAATGAGCAGTTCTTC. It codes for CSQREGLLNEQFF. This chain uses TRBV20-1 with TRBJ2-1; 7 bases agree with TRBD2. With 8 bases clipped from V and 7 bases from J, the junction kept 11 bases outside the gene matches. The CDR3 is made up of 13 amino acids. Germline V gene lookup returns CDR1 DFQATT and CDR2 SNEGSKA (reference sequence).

The genes are TRBV7-3 and TRBJ2-3; tentative D call: TRBD1 (5 bases). CDR3 length: 14 residues. V was shortened by 5 bases and J by 11 bases, with 20 bases between the two germline ends. The germline CDR1 and CDR2 sequences are SGHTA and FQGTGA. The CDR3 nucleotides are TGTGCCAGCAGCCAAAGTGGGGCCCCGCTTATGCAGTATTTT. Amino acid sequence: CASSQSGAPLMQYF.

This chain links TRBV29-1 with TRBJ2-1; tentatively, D is TRBD1 or TRBD2 (6 bases each). Germline V CDR1 and CDR2: SQVTM, ANQGSEA. Trimming shortened V by 8 bases and J by 7 bases, and 33 bases separated the two germline ends. The CDR3 contains 18 residues. In nucleotides, the CDR3 is TGCAGCTCAACCGCTGGGGGGCCCACGATGACTCGGGCAAATGAGCAGTTCTTC. Translated, it gives CSSTAGGPTMTRANEQFF.

V and J are TRBV20-1 and TRBJ1-5; no clear D gene. The length of the CDR3 is 15 residues. Germline CDR1 is DFQATT and CDR2 is SNEGSKA (reference sequence). V lost 1 base and J lost 1, with 11 bases in between. The CDR3 region has the DNA TGCAGTGCTAGAGGGGTGATGACAAGCAATCAGCCCCAGCATTTT. Translated, it gives CSARGVMTSNQPQHF.

CDR3: CASSQGRGNTEAFF. CDR3 bases: TGTGCCAGCAGCCAAGGCAGGGGGAACACTGAAGCTTTCTTT. The genes are TRBV3-1 and TRBJ1-1; tentative D call: TRBD1 (6 bases). Germline loops: CDR1 LGHDT, CDR2 YNNKEL (reference sequence). V gave up 1 base and J gave up 1 base, with 7 bases separating them. CDR3 size: 14 residues.

This clonotype appeared once. The V call is TRBV3-1, the J call TRBJ1-1; D gene uncertain. CDR3 size: 16 residues. Trimming left V 0 bases short and J 1 base short, with 12 bases between. Germline CDR1 and CDR2: LGHDT and YNNKEL (reference sequence). CDR3 sequence reads: CASSQDKWAGNTEAFF. The CDR3, as DNA: TGTGCCAGCAGCCAAGATAAATGGGCAGGGAACACTGAAGCTTTCTTT.

The CDR3 nucleotides read TGTGCCAGCAGTTTATCCTCAGGGGTTAGCACCGGGGAGCTGTTTTTT. Translation gives CASSLSSGVSTGELFF. The chain has TRBV27 and TRBJ2-2, with D possibly being TRBD1 (6 bases). V was clipped by 0 bases and J by 4 bases, with 12 bases between them. Germline loops: CDR1 MNHEY, CDR2 SMNVEV (reference sequence). The CDR3 contains 16 residues.

The chain combines TRBV6-5 with TRBJ1-2; D perhaps matches TRBD1 (5 bases). This CDR3 comprises 11 residues. V lost 11 bases, J lost 6 bases, and 13 bases lay in between. Germline CDR1 reads MNHEY; CDR2 reads SVGAGI. The CDR3 protein is CAAARGDGYTF. In DNA, the CDR3 is TGTGCCGCAGCCCGGGGGGATGGCTACACCTTC.

The chain employs TRBV29-1 and TRBJ2-5, with TRBD1 matching 7 bases. CDR1 and CDR2 from the germline V gene are SQVTM and ANQGSEA. The CDR3 consists of 14 residues. V lost 7 bases and J lost 5; bases outside the gene matches: 13. In nucleotides, the CDR3 is TGCAGCGCTGGGACAGCAGGGACCGGGGAGACCCAGTACTTC. Amino acid sequence: CSAGTAGTGETQYF.

This clonotype was observed once. The chain carries TRBV20-1 and TRBJ2-3, with 9 bases identical to TRBD2. The CDR3 has 17 amino acids. Germline V CDR1 and CDR2: DFQATT, SNEGSKA (reference sequence). With V trimmed by 3 bases and J by 2 bases, 12 bases remained unmatched. CDR3 DNA sequence: TGCAGTGCTAGGGCGATTAGCGGGAGTTATGACACAGATACGCAGTATTTT. Its translation: CSARAISGSYDTDTQYF.

J is TRBJ2-1 and V is TRBV20-1; 7 bases are a match to TRBD2. Germline lookup yields CDR1 DFQATT and CDR2 SNEGSKA (reference sequence). The J segment lost 1 base and the V segment lost 0 bases, leaving 6 bases of the junction unmatched. CDR3 length: 16 amino acids. CDR3 coding DNA: TGCAGTGCTAGAGATTACGCGGGAGCTTCCTACAATGAGCAGTTCTTC. Translating gives CSARDYAGASYNEQFF.

This chain connects TRBV29-1 to TRBJ1-2; D is unresolved. The CDR3 totals 11 residues. Germline V gene data show CDR1 as SQVTM and CDR2 as ANQGSEA. V lost 1 base to trimming and J lost 7 bases, with 7 bases between them. CDR3: CSVEADLGYTF. The CDR3 nucleotides read TGCAGCGTTGAAGCGGACCTTGGCTACACCTTC.

The CDR3, as DNA: TGCGCCAGCAGCTGGAACTCAGGGGTAGATGGCTACACCTTC. Residues: CASSWNSGVDGYTF. This chain connects TRBV5-1 to TRBJ1-2; weak D call: TRBD1 (6 bases). With 3 bases removed from V and 6 bases from J, the gap between germline ends came to 15 bases. This CDR3 is 14 amino acids long. The germline V gene encodes CDR1 SGHRS and CDR2 YFSETQ. The full variable domain, in which reference TRBV5-1 and TRBJ1-2 provide the parts outside the CDR3, is KAGVTQTPRYLIKTRGQQVTLSCSPISGHRSVSWYQQTPGQGLQFLFEYFSETQRNKGNFPGRFSGRQFSNSRSEMNVSTLELGDSALYLCASSWNSGVDGYTFGSGTRLTVV.

The chain is built from TRBV19 and TRBJ1-1; unclear D gene. With 7 bases removed from V and 1 base from J, the gap between germline ends came to 22 bases. Looked up from germline, CDR1 is LNHDA and CDR2 is SQIVND (reference sequence). This CDR3 has 17 residues. CDR3 protein: CASTRRPLAGSNTEAFF. The CDR3 nucleotides are TGTGCCAGTACCCGAAGGCCCCTCGCCGGCTCGAACACTGAAGCTTTCTTT.